The 12 T cell receptor beta chains reported below all come from one sample, sequenced in a study of PD-1 blockade in mismatch repair-deficient tumors. Only in-frame clones appear in the TCRdb table, and some are missing; sequencing was by immunoSEQ multiplex PCR. The sample lists approximately 110,000 clones, around 80% occurring once. Here the sequenced sample was peripheral blood, taken roughly 13 months after starting pembrolizumab. The receptors were gathered from an adult with mismatch repair-deficient cancer.

The chain couples TRBV10-3 to TRBJ2-7, with a possible D match to TRBD2 (6 bases). The CDR3 is 14 residues long. CDR1 is ENHRY, CDR2 SYGVKD, per germline. V lost 9 bases and J 7 bases, leaving 22 bases between the germline ends. DNA for the CDR3: TGTGCCATTACCCCGGGAGCCTCGGTGAGTGAGCAGTACTTC. This codes for CAITPGASVSEQYF.

V gene TRBV23-1 combines with J gene TRBJ2-1; TRBD2 matches at 8 bases. TRBV23-1 counts as an open reading frame of uncertain function. CDR3 length: 13 residues. V was pared by 9 bases and J by 6 bases, with 7 bases of the junction left unmatched. Written as DNA, the CDR3 is TGCGCCAGAGCCGGGACTAGACTCAATGAGCAGTTCTTC. Its translation: CARAGTRLNEQFF.

The chain combines TRBV28 with TRBJ2-7; 10 nucleotides agree with TRBD2. Unmatched junction bases numbered 1, after V lost 7 bases and J lost 1 base. The CDR3 has 13 amino acids. CDR1 and CDR2 from the germline V gene are MDHEN and SYDVKM. Written as DNA, the CDR3 is TGTGCCAGCATAGCGGGAGGATCCTACGAGCAGTACTTC. The encoded protein is CASIAGGSYEQYF.

Comment on this clone: The same CDR3 also results from other DNA sequences found in this sample. The rearrangement links TRBV6-1 to TRBJ1-3; D is unclear. This CDR3 is built from 14 residues. The V end lost 5 bases, the J end lost 3 bases, and 11 bases lay between the germline ends. Germline V gene lookup returns CDR1 MNHNS and CDR2 SASEGT. CDR3 coding DNA: TGTGCCAGCAGTCCTAAGCCGGATGGAAACACCATATATTTT. It yields the protein CASSPKPDGNTIYF.

This clone is a singleton in its sample. V is TRBV7-3 and J is TRBJ2-7; TRBD1 might be the D (8 bases). CDR1 and CDR2 (germline): SGHTA, FQGTGA. The CDR3 has 14 amino acids. V lost 4 bases to trimming and J lost 1 base, with 11 bases between them. In DNA form, the CDR3 reads TGTGCCAGCAGCTCACAGGGGGGGTCCTACGAGCAGTACTTC. Protein product: CASSSQGGSYEQYF.

The chain carries TRBV20-1 and TRBJ2-5; D is possibly TRBD1 or TRBD2 (6 bases each). V was cut by 5 bases and J by 5 bases, with 9 bases left in between. Germline CDR1 DFQATT, CDR2 SNEGSKA (reference sequence). This CDR3 region has 11 residues. The chain's CDR3 is CSAGGRETQYF. In DNA, the CDR3 is TGCAGTGCTGGGGGGCGGGAGACCCAGTACTTC.

J is TRBJ2-1 and V is TRBV5-4; the D gene is possibly TRBD1 (5 bases). CDR3 length: 12 residues. V dropped 0 bases and J dropped 15 bases, with 13 bases sitting between them. In germline, CDR1 is SGHNT, CDR2 YYREEE (reference sequence). CDR3 sequence reads: CASSLDRTRRFF. The CDR3 region has the DNA TGTGCCAGCAGCTTGGACAGGACAAGGCGGTTCTTC.

The CDR3, as DNA: TGTGCCAGCAGCCGGTGGGACAGGGACAACGAGCAGTACTTC. Amino acids: CASSRWDRDNEQYF. The V and J genes are TRBV5-8 and TRBJ2-7, with TRBD1 matching 9 bases. V shed 4 bases, J shed 5 bases, and the junction held 7 bases outside the gene matches. In germline, CDR1 is SGHTS, CDR2 YDEGEE. This CDR3 spans 14 amino acids.

J is TRBJ2-3 and V is TRBV10-2; 9 nucleotides match TRBD2. Germline V gene sequence: CDR1 WSHSY, CDR2 SAAADI. Unmatched junction bases numbered 11, after V lost 2 bases and J lost 5 bases. The CDR3 extends over 17 amino acids. CDR3 nucleotides: TGCGCCAGCAGTGAGCCCTCAGGAGGACTAGCGATAGATACGCAGTATTTT. The encoded protein is CASSEPSGGLAIDTQYF.

The gene calls are TRBV7-9 and TRBJ2-7; TRBD2 matches 8 bases. J gave up 5 bases and V 5 bases, and 8 bases lay outside the gene matches. There are 14 residues in the CDR3. Per the germline V gene, CDR1 is SEHNR and CDR2 is FQNEAQ (reference sequence). CDR3 region: CASSRSGSGHEQYF. The CDR3 region has the DNA TGTGCCAGCAGCCGGAGCGGGAGCGGTCACGAGCAGTACTTC.

V usage is TRBV7-8 and J usage is TRBJ2-7; TRBD1 or TRBD2 may be the D gene (6 bases each). The V and J ends lost 2 bases and 7 bases respectively, with 12 bases between them. Germline lookup yields CDR1 SGHVS and CDR2 FQNEAQ. The CDR3 covers 13 residues. The CDR3, as DNA: TGTGCCAGCAGCTTACCGGGGGCCTTTGAGCAGTACTTC. Residues: CASSLPGAFEQYF.

The rearrangement uses TRBV30 and TRBJ1-2; the D gene is possibly TRBD1 (6 bases). The V gene lost 0 bases and the J gene lost 8 bases, with 10 bases spanning the gap. CDR3 length equals 12 residues. The germline V gene encodes CDR1 GTSNPN and CDR2 SVGIG (reference sequence). The CDR3 region has the DNA TGTGCCTGGAGTGTACCGGGGGGCGGCTACACCTTC. Its translation is CAWSVPGGGYTF.